Following are 5 T cell receptor beta chains from one sample sequenced in a study of T-cell memory formation after mild COVID-19. TCRdb used MiXCR to reprocess the 5' RACE reads, holding one entry per CDR3 protein. The sample consists of under 600,000 distinct CDR3 sequences, about 20% of them appearing once. The sample taken for sequencing was PBMCs or a T cell subset sorted from them (not recorded which). The source of these receptors is an adult woman who had mild COVID-19 (a few samples of this study predate the infection). Cell type and time point are not known.

In its sample, this clonotype was seen a few times. As DNA, the CDR3 is TGCAGTGCTAGAGGCAACAGGGTGGGCACTGAAGCTTTCTTT. It yields the protein CSARGNRVGTEAFF. The chain links TRBV20-1 to TRBJ1-1; weak D call: TRBD1 (6 bases). Germline V gives CDR1 DFQATT, CDR2 SNEGSKA (reference sequence). Trimming pared 1 base from V and 4 bases from J, leaving 13 bases between. There are 14 residues in the CDR3.

The genes are TRBV24-1 and TRBJ1-5, with no clear D. Germline values: CDR1 KGHDR, CDR2 SFDVKD. V was trimmed by 0 bases and J by 4 bases, leaving 6 bases between them. The CDR3 totals 14 residues. The CDR3 nucleotides read TGTGCCACCAGTGATTTGCAAGGTAATCAGCCCCAGCATTTT. It is translated as CATSDLQGNQPQHF.

This clonotype was detected a few times. The chain couples TRBV5-1 to TRBJ2-7, with 9 bases matching TRBD1. V shed 0 bases and J 0 bases; nucleotides not matched to a gene: 4. Per germline, CDR1 SGHRS and CDR2 YFSETQ. The CDR3 has 16 residues. CDR3 sequence reads: CASSLDVTGGSYEQYF. CDR3 sequence (DNA): TGCGCCAGCAGCTTGGATGTGACAGGGGGCTCCTACGAGCAGTACTTC.

In its sample, this clonotype was seen a few times. J is TRBJ1-5 and V is TRBV20-1; 10 bases fit TRBD1. CDR1 and CDR2 from the germline V gene are DFQATT and SNEGSKA (reference sequence). CDR3 length: 15 residues. V lost 0 bases and J lost 4; bases outside the gene matches: 3. The CDR3 protein is CSAREPGQGNQPQHF. The CDR3 DNA sequence: TGCAGTGCTAGAGAACCGGGACAGGGGAATCAGCCCCAGCATTTT.

V is TRBV4-1 and J is TRBJ1-2; D is unclear. This CDR3 contains 16 residues. Germline values: CDR1 MGHRA, CDR2 YSYEKL. V was shortened by 0 bases and J by 8 bases, with 19 bases between the two germline ends. CDR3 loop: CASSQDLVTLGWGYTF. DNA of the CDR3: TGCGCCAGCAGCCAAGATCTAGTTACACTAGGATGGGGCTACACCTTC.